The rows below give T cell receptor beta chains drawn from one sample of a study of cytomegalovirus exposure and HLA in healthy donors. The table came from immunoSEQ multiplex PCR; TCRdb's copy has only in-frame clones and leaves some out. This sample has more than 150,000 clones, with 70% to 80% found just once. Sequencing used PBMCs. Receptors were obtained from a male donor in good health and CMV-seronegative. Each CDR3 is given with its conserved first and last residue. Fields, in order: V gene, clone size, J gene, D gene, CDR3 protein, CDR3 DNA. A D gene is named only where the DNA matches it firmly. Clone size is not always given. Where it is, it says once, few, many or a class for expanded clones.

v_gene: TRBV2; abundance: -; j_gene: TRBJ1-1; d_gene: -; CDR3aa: CASSDGRGNTEAFF; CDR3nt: TGTGCCAGCAGTGACGGGAGGGGAAACACTGAAGCTTTCTTT
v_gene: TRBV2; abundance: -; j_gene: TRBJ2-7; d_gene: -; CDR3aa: CASTLTRSYEQYF; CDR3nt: TGTGCCAGCACCCTGACTCGCTCCTACGAGCAGTACTTC
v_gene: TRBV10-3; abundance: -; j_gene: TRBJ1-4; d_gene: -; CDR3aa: CAISEGQGNEKLFF; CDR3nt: TGTGCCATCAGTGAGGGGCAGGGTAATGAAAAACTGTTTTTT
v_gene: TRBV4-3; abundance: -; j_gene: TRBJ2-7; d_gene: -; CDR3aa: CASSPGILGYEQYF; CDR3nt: TGCGCCAGCAGTCCAGGGATTTTAGGCTACGAGCAGTACTTC
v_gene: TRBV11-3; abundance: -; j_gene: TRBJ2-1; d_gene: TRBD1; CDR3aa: CASSSGTGGRNEQFF; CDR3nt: TGTGCCAGCAGCTCCGGGACAGGGGGCCGGAATGAGCAGTTCTTC
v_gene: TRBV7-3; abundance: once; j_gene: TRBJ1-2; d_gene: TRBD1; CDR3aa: CASSRGQGNYGYTF; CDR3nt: TGTGCCAGCAGCCGAGGACAGGGTAACTATGGCTACACCTTC
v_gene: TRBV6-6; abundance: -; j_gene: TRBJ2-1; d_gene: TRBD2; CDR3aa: CASSRPTLADNEQFF; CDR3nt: TGTGCCAGCAGCCGACCTACACTAGCGGACAATGAGCAGTTCTTC
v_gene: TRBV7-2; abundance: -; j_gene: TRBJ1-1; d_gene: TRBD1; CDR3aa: CASSFSPGQANTEAFF; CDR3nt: TGTGCCAGCAGCTTCAGCCCCGGACAGGCGAACACTGAAGCTTTCTTT
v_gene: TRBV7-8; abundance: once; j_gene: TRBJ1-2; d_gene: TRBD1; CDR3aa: CASSPGQGDANYGYTF; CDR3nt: TGTGCCAGCAGCCCAGGACAGGGAGATGCTAACTATGGCTACACCTTC
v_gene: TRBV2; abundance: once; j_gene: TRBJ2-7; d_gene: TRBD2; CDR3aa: CASSEELSGAYEQYF; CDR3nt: TGTGCCAGCAGTGAAGAGCTTAGCGGGGCCTACGAGCAGTACTTC
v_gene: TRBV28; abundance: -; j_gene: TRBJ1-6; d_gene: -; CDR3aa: CASSLPDRNNSPLHF; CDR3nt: TGTGCCAGCAGTTTACCCGACAGGAATAATTCACCCCTCCACTTT
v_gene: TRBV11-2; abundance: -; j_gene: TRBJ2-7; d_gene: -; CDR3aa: CASSLASVGTREQYF; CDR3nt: TGTGCCAGCAGCCTGGCGAGCGTCGGTACTAGGGAGCAGTACTTC
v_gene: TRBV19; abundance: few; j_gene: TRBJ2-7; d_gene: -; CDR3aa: CASSPRLGGEQYF; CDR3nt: TGTGCCAGTAGTCCCCGGCTAGGTGGTGAGCAGTACTTC
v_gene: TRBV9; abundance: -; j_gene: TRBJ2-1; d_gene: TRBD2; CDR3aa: CASSISGGPGNEQFF; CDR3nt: TGTGCCAGCAGCATAAGCGGGGGGCCAGGTAATGAGCAGTTCTTC
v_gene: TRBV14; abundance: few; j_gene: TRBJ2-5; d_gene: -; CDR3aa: CASSQDHGGWETQYF; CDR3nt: TGTGCCAGCAGCCAAGATCACGGGGGTTGGGAGACCCAGTACTTC
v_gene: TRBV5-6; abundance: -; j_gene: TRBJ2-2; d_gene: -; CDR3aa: CASSLAGANTGELFF; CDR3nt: TGTGCCAGCAGCTTGGCCGGAGCGAACACCGGGGAGCTGTTTTTT
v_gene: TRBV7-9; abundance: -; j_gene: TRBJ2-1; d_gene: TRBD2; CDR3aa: CASSFTLEAGAEYNEQFF; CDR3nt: TGTGCCAGCAGCTTTACCCTCGAAGCGGGAGCGGAATACAATGAGCAGTTCTTC
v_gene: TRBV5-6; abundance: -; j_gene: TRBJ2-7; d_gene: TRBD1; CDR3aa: CASSTGQSYEQYF; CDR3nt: TGTGCCAGCAGCACGGGACAGTCCTACGAGCAGTACTTC
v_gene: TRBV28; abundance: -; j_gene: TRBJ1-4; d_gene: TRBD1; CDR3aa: CASSFYPGGEKLFF; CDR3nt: TGTGCCAGCAGTTTCTATCCAGGGGGTGAAAAACTGTTTTTT